The 8 T cell receptor beta chains presented below share a single source sample, sequenced in a study of T cell clonality in common variable immunodeficiency. Sequencing used immunoSEQ multiplex PCR; TCRdb keeps in-frame clones, though not all of them. The table records about 35,000 clones without singletons, the ten largest covering about 9.9%. Material: peripheral blood mononuclear cells. The receptor set was obtained from a person between 18 and 70 years old in good health.

This clone was recorded a few times. The read falls 3 residues short of the CDR3 end, and the missing part is taken from the germline J gene. This sequence joins TRBV19 and TRBJ1-4; 8 nucleotides agree with TRBD1. The germline V gene encodes CDR1 LNHDA and CDR2 SQIVND (reference sequence). The CDR3 totals 14 residues. CDR3 DNA, as far as it was read: TGTGCCAGTAGTGCAGGGGGCGGTAATTCACCA. It yields the protein CASSAGGGNSP. The complete CDR3 sequence is CASSAGGGNSPLFF.

The table lists this clone with many counts. This same CDR3 is encoded by further DNA sequences in the sample. CDR3 bases read: TGCGCCAGCAGCTTGGTTGCGGGGGGGCCAGCTACG. Translating it yields CASSLVAGGPAT. The entire CDR3 reads CASSLVAGGPATQYF. This chain uses TRBV5-1 with TRBJ2-3; 9 bases line up with TRBD2. The read terminates 3 residues before the CDR3 end, so the remaining end is supplied by the germline J gene. Germline lookup yields CDR1 SGHRS and CDR2 YFSETQ. V lost 0 bases to trimming and J lost 8 bases; unmatched junction nucleotides: 7. This CDR3 spans 15 amino acids.

This clone showed up just a few times. The read ends 3 residues shy of where the CDR3 ends; the end is completed using the germline J gene. The chain has TRBV7-2 and TRBJ2-5; possibly TRBD2 for D (6 bases). Trimming took 1 base from V and 1 from J, leaving 10 bases between them. CDR3 size: 15 residues. From germline, CDR1 is SGHTA and CDR2 FQGNSA. CDR3 amino acids: CASSLVGGVQETQYF. The sequenced CDR3 bases are TGTGCCAGCAGCTTAGTCGGCGGGGTCCAAGAGACC.

In its sample, this clone was seen many times. With the read ending 3 residues before the CDR3 end, the germline J gene is used to fill in that end. The V call is TRBV20-1, the J call TRBJ2-1; 11 positions agree with TRBD1. The CDR3 runs to 15 residues. Trimming took 6 bases from V and 5 from J; bases not matched to a gene: 9. The germline gives CDR1 DFQATT, CDR2 SNEGSKA (reference sequence). Partial CDR3 DNA: TGCAGTGCCGCAACCGGGACAGGGGGGAACAATGAG. It is translated as CSAATGTGGNNE. The full CDR3 protein reads CSAATGTGGNNEQFF.

This clone has a count of ten or more. Read data end 3 residues before the CDR3 end; the end is taken from the germline J gene. The chain joins TRBV10-3 to TRBJ2-5, with a weak D call TRBD2 (6 bases). This CDR3 region has 13 residues. Trimming removed 7 bases from V and 2 bases from J, with 11 bases in between. CDR1 ENHRY and CDR2 SYGVKD come from the germline V gene. The CDR3 reads CAITRGIQETQYF. The CDR3 DNA, read in part, is TGTGCCATCACCCGGGGGATACAAGAGACC.

The sample holds a few counts of this clone. The read finishes 3 residues shy of the CDR3 end, and the germline J gene is used to complete it. J is TRBJ1-4 and V is TRBV11-2, with no clear D. This CDR3 is 13 amino acids long. Trimming shortened V by 2 bases and J by 5 bases, and 6 bases separated the two germline ends. CDR1 is SGHAT and CDR2 is FQNNGV in the germline V gene. The sequenced CDR3 bases are TGTGCCAGCAGCTTATCGGGGAATGAAAAA. Protein product: CASSLSGNEK. The whole CDR3 region reads CASSLSGNEKLFF.

Many counts were recorded for this clone. The CDR3 extends 3 residues past the end of the read, so its final part is completed from the germline J gene. The chain joins TRBV12-3 or TRBV12-4 to TRBJ1-2, with D possibly matching TRBD1 (5 bases). The CDR3 runs to 14 residues. This CDR3 reads CASSSGRQGSGYTF. The DNA read from the CDR3 is TGTGCCAGCAGTTCCGGGCGGCAGGGATCCGGC.

At least ten counts were recorded for this clone. The read gets to within 3 residues of the CDR3 end, and the germline J gene fills in the rest. This chain uses TRBV6-1 with TRBJ2-2; 8 nucleotides agree with TRBD1. V was pared by 3 bases and J by 6 bases, with 9 bases of the junction left unmatched. This CDR3 region has 16 residues. From germline, CDR1 is MNHNS and CDR2 SASEGT. The CDR3 is CASSETGQGLAGELFF. The sequenced part of the CDR3 DNA is TGTGCCAGCAGTGAGACCGGACAGGGCCTCGCCGGGGAG.